What follows are 19 T cell receptor beta chains derived from one specimen sequenced in a study of blood T cells in healthy people across ages. The authors ran a second PCR of roughly 7 to 11 cycles using a sample-barcoded 5' primer and a J-beta primer mix. MiXCR, applied by TCRdb to the 5' RACE reads, yields one record per CDR3 protein. Of roughly 800,000 distinct CDR3 sequences in the sample, roughly 25% are singletons; the top ten hold around 9.2%. The data also belong to a second study, concerning T cells of mothers and their children.

Source material: blood. These TCRs come from a boy aged 5-17 years in good health.

This clonotype was recorded a few times. The junction departs from the called germline gene at one end, perhaps through a read error. The chain links TRBV7-3 to TRBJ2-5, with 9 positions matching TRBD1. The germline CDR1 and CDR2 sequences are SGHTA and FQGTGA. The CDR3 has 16 amino acids. The CDR3 DNA sequence: TGTGCCAGCAGCGATACAGGGGGCCTCGGTCAAGAGGCCCAGTACTTC. The encoded protein is CASSDTGGLGQEAQYF.

The chain is built from TRBV3-1 and TRBJ1-1; possible D gene TRBD1, 6 bases. The CDR3 length is 16 residues. Germline V lookup: CDR1 LGHDT, CDR2 YNNKEL (reference sequence). Deletions cut 0 bases from V and 3 bases from J, with 14 bases between. This chain's CDR3 is CASSQDSGRGHTEAFF. Written as DNA, the CDR3 is TGTGCCAGCAGCCAAGATTCGGGCAGGGGACACACTGAAGCTTTCTTT.

Only a few counts were recorded for this clonotype. The genes are TRBV13 and TRBJ2-5; 8 nucleotides agree with TRBD2. The CDR3 sequence is 14 residues long. After removal of 1 base from V and 3 bases from J, the junction contained 1 base not matched to a gene. Per the germline V gene, CDR1 is PRHDT and CDR2 is FYEKMQ (reference sequence). DNA of the CDR3: TGTGCCAGCAGCTTAGTGGGACTAGAAGAGACCCAGTACTTC. It translates to CASSLVGLEETQYF.

CDR3: CASSTYRGRNNEQFF. DNA for the CDR3: TGTGCCAGCAGCACCTACAGGGGAAGGAACAATGAGCAGTTCTTC. The gene calls are TRBV7-9 and TRBJ2-5; TRBD1 matches at 7 bases. With the DNA end fitting TRBJ2-1 better, the J assignment may be wrong. Germline CDR1 is SEHNR and CDR2 is FQNEAQ (reference sequence). The CDR3 sequence is 15 residues long.

This clonotype was detected ten times or more. The rearrangement joins TRBV25-1 to TRBJ2-6, with D uncertain. The germline V gene encodes CDR1 MGHDK and CDR2 SYGVNS. Trimming removed 6 bases from V and 0 bases from J, with 3 bases in between. The CDR3 loop spans 13 amino acids. DNA of the CDR3: TGTGCCAGCAGAAGCTCTGGGGCCAACGTCCTGACTTTC. Its translation is CASRSSGANVLTF.

V gene TRBV4-1 combines with J gene TRBJ2-5, with 7 nucleotides matching TRBD2. Germline CDR1 reads MGHRA; CDR2 reads YSYEKL. There are 14 residues in the CDR3. V dropped 3 bases and J dropped 6; count of bases not matched to a gene: 7. In nucleotides, the CDR3 is TGCGCCAGCAGCCAGGGCTTGGGGGGGAAGACCCAGTACTTC. Encoded protein: CASSQGLGGKTQYF.

This clonotype was counted between two and nine times. The CDR3 region has the DNA TGTGCCAGCAGCTTTCGACAGAACGAGCAGTACTTC. Amino acid sequence: CASSFRQNEQYF. The chain employs TRBV21-1 and TRBJ2-7; the table assigns TRBD1, which was not confirmed against the DNA. TRBV21-1 is a documented pseudogene. There are 12 residues in the CDR3.

This clonotype has just a few counts. The chain joins TRBV20-1 to TRBJ2-7; D uncertain. CDR1 and CDR2 from the germline V gene are DFQATT and SNEGSKA (reference sequence). The CDR3 is 14 amino acids. The V and J ends lost 3 bases and 1 base respectively, with 13 bases between them. The CDR3 nucleotides read TGCAGTGCTAGTGTTTTAGGCAGGTCCTACGAGCAGTACTTC. This encodes CSASVLGRSYEQYF.

This clonotype was found a few times. The V call is TRBV11-2, the J call TRBJ2-3; TRBD2 matches 9 bases. Germline V gives CDR1 SGHAT, CDR2 FQNNGV. There are 18 residues in the CDR3. V was pared by 1 base and J by 2 bases, with 10 bases of the junction left unmatched. Here the CDR3 DNA reads TGTGCCAGCAGCTTAGGGGGCCTAGCGGGGAACCCCACAGATACGCAGTATTTT. This sequence encodes CASSLGGLAGNPTDTQYF.

This clonotype was counted a few times. The chain has TRBV20-1 and TRBJ2-1; TRBD1 agrees at 9 bases. There are 16 residues in the CDR3. Germline CDR1 and CDR2: DFQATT and SNEGSKA (reference sequence). The trim removed 3 bases at V and 8 bases at J, leaving 14 bases unmatched. The CDR3 protein is CSASKPGQGITDEQFF. CDR3 sequence (DNA): TGCAGTGCTAGTAAACCGGGACAGGGAATAACGGATGAGCAGTTCTTC.

This clonotype was seen at least ten times. This chain joins TRBV7-6 and TRBJ2-1, with D uncertain. The CDR3 totals 10 residues. The germline V gene has CDR1 SGHVS and CDR2 FNYEAQ. Trimming shortened V by 5 bases and J by 5 bases, and 1 base separated the two germline ends. The CDR3 DNA reads as TGTGCCAGCAGCCACAATGAGCAGTTCTTC. This sequence encodes CASSHNEQFF. The full variable domain, rest sourced from reference TRBV7-6 and TRBJ2-1, is GAGVSQSPRYKVTKRGQDVALRCDPISGHVSLYWYRQALGQGPEFLTYFNYEAQQDKSGLPNDRFSAERPEGSISTLTIQRTEQRDSAMYRCASSHNEQFFGPGTRLTVL.

The chain has TRBV20-1 and TRBJ1-4, with a weak D call TRBD1 (5 bases). V dropped 3 bases and J dropped 2 bases, with 10 bases sitting between them. Germline CDR1 reads DFQATT; CDR2 reads SNEGSKA (reference sequence). The CDR3 loop spans 14 amino acids. The CDR3 region has the DNA TGCAGTGCTAGGGCAGGGTCGACTAATGAAAAACTGTTTTTT. Protein product: CSARAGSTNEKLFF.

This clonotype was seen a handful of times. V usage is TRBV5-1 and J usage is TRBJ2-7; the match to TRBD2 covers 9 bases. The CDR3 consists of 15 residues. V shed 0 bases and J 0 bases; nucleotides not matched to a gene: 1. Germline values: CDR1 SGHRS, CDR2 YFSETQ. The CDR3 bases are TGCGCCAGCAGCTTGGCTAGCGGGACCTCCTACGAGCAGTACTTC. It encodes CASSLASGTSYEQYF. Based on the CDR3 plus reference TRBV5-1 and TRBJ2-7, the full variable domain is KAGVTQTPRYLIKTRGQQVTLSCSPISGHRSVSWYQQTPGQGLQFLFEYFSETQRNKGNFPGRFSGRQFSNSRSEMNVSTLELGDSALYLCASSLASGTSYEQYFGPGTRLTVT.

This clonotype has a handful of counts. V and J are TRBV27 and TRBJ1-6; 8 nucleotides align to TRBD1. Germline CDR1 reads MNHEY; CDR2 reads SMNVEV (reference sequence). The CDR3 runs to 15 residues. V shed 5 bases, J shed 10 bases, and the junction held 10 bases outside the gene matches. CDR3 nucleotide sequence: TGTGCCAGCAGTACCGGACAGGGAGGCAGATCACCCCTCCACTTT. Translated: CASSTGQGGRSPLHF.

The chain is built from TRBV7-9 and TRBJ1-1; 8 nucleotides agree with TRBD1. The CDR3 covers 15 residues. Germline V lookup: CDR1 SEHNR, CDR2 FQNEAQ (reference sequence). V shed 5 bases, J shed 5 bases, and the junction held 10 bases outside the gene matches. The CDR3 loop reads CASSRLQGAPTEAFF. The CDR3 region has the DNA TGTGCCAGCAGCCGACTTCAGGGGGCTCCGACTGAAGCTTTCTTT.

This clonotype showed up just a few times. The chain joins TRBV12-3 or TRBV12-4 to TRBJ1-1, with TRBD1 matching 8 bases. CDR3 length: 14 amino acids. The junction had 4 bases not matched to a gene; V was cut back by 5 bases and J by 2 bases. CDR3 loop: CASSRQGINTEAFF. DNA of the CDR3: TGTGCCAGCAGTCGACAGGGGATCAACACTGAAGCTTTCTTT.

DNA for the CDR3: TGTGCCAGCAGTTTAACGACTGGGTACAATGAGCAGTTCTTC. Encoded protein: CASSLTTGYNEQFF. V and J are TRBV12-3 or TRBV12-4 and TRBJ2-1; D remains ambiguous. The CDR3 totals 14 residues. The V and J ends lost 2 bases and 4 bases respectively, with 9 bases between them.

This clonotype came up a few times. V and J are TRBV5-5 and TRBJ2-5, with 10 bases fitting TRBD2. The V gene end was trimmed by 4 bases and the J gene end by 7 bases; junction bases not matched to a gene: 7. This CDR3 contains 14 residues. The germline V gene has CDR1 SGHKS and CDR2 YYEKEE (reference sequence). CDR3 loop: CASSEAGGPATQYF. CDR3 coding DNA: TGTGCCAGCAGCGAAGCGGGGGGGCCGGCGACCCAGTACTTC.

This clonotype was detected only a few times. The chain has TRBV6-2 or TRBV6-3 and TRBJ2-7; TRBD2 might be the D (5 bases). Trimming removed 2 bases at V and 5 bases at J, with 13 bases between. CDR1 is MNHEY, CDR2 SVGEGT, per germline. CDR3 length: 14 amino acids. The CDR3 reads CASSYGPPGNEQYF. DNA for the CDR3: TGTGCCAGCAGTTACGGGCCACCCGGGAACGAGCAGTACTTC.